This T cell receptor (beta chain) was identified during a study of cytomegalovirus exposure and HLA in healthy donors. Findings of the study overall: Prediction of most subjects' HLA-A and HLA-B alleles by TCR beta sequences was reportedly accurate. Several of the most significant clusters appeared, in a later analysis, to be linked to common viral pathogens. Analysis was carried out at a later point, and it linked a missense DCLRE1C variant to TCR beta V- and J-gene trimming. Upon later analysis, HLA-associated TCR beta chains proved more clonally expanded than other, equally common chains.

Researchers ran the PCR with 60 Vbeta and 13 Jbeta primers. Assay used: immunoSEQ multiplex PCR; TCRdb lists only in-frame clones, some missing. The table has some 98,000 clones, over 80% seen once. Of note for this clone: No antigen is known for it.

Germline lookup yields CDR1 MNHNY and CDR2 SVGAGI (reference sequence). The V end was cut by 6 bases, the J end by 4 bases, with 15 bases between. This CDR3 is built from 14 residues. The TCR originated in a female donor in good health and CMV-seropositive. V usage is TRBV6-6 and J usage is TRBJ1-2; possible D gene TRBD1, 6 bases. Material for sequencing was PBMCs. In DNA, the CDR3 is TGTGCCAGCAGGCAACAGGGCACTGGCTATGGCTACACCTTC. This encodes CASRQQGTGYGYTF.